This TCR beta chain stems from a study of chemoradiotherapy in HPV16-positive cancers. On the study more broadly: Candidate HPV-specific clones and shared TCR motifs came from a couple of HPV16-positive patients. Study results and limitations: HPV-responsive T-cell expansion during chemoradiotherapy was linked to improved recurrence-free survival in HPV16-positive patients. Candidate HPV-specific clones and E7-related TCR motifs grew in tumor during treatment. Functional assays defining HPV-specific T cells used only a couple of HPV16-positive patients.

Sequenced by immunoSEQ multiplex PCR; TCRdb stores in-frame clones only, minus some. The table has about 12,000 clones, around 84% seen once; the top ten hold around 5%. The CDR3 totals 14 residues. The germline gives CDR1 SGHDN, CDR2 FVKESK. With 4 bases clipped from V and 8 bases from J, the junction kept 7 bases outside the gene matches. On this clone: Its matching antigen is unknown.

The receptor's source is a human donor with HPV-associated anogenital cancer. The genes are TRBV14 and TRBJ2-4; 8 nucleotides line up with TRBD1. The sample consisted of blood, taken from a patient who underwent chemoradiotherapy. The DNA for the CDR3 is TGTGCCAGCAGCCGAGGGGACAGGAGGGACATTCAGTACTTC. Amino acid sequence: CASSRGDRRDIQYF.